This T cell receptor (beta chain) was recovered during a study of T cell repertoires in cytomegalovirus infection. Study-wide background: Both a matching HLA type and CMV infection were indicated by public TCR beta signatures. Study conclusions and caveats: Summed public TCR beta family frequency identified CMV carriers bearing the relevant HLA. What dominated the ex vivo response were HLA-C-restricted CMV-specific TCR beta clonotypes.

This clonotype was seen more than once but under ten times. The antigen is not known. TCRdb reprocessed the reads with MiXCR, giving one entry per CDR3 protein. Here the sample spans about 100,000 distinct CDR3 sequences, around 22% being singletons. CDR3 length: 13 amino acids. Germline-derived CDR1 and CDR2 are SEHNR and FQNEAQ (reference sequence). V was cut by 7 bases and J by 3 bases, with 12 bases left in between. Input material: CD8+ T cells from PBMCs. The receptor was isolated from a human donor in good health (CMV status not recorded). Some clones in this sample may be carry-over from other donors' samples. V usage is TRBV7-9 and J usage is TRBJ2-5; tentatively, D is TRBD2 (5 bases). CDR3 residues: CASTRRQEETQYF. The CDR3 DNA sequence: TGTGCCAGCACCCGGAGGCAAGAAGAGACCCAGTACTTC.